This TCR beta chain was captured in a study of graft-versus-host responses after intestinal transplantation (dated by TCRdb to the early 2020s). About the full investigation: Recipients received multivisceral, liver-intestinal, or isolated intestinal transplants. The cohort enrolled about two dozen intestinal transplant recipients including one retransplant, and a few patients lacking pretransplant specimens were excluded. Donor T cell macrochimerism was defined as a peak of at least 4% donor T cells among recipient peripheral blood mononuclear cells. Every recipient was given anti-thymocyte globulin induction, then maintenance tacrolimus and steroids for approximately 3 years. After intestinal transplantation, graft-versus-host and host-versus-graft alloreactive T cell clones were followed in the graft, circulation and bone marrow using bulk TCR-beta CDR3 sequencing. Instead of going to the commercial service, samples from a few later patients were sequenced in-house on an Illumina MiSeq and processed with MiXCR. To identify alloreactive clones, pre-transplant mixed lymphocyte reaction products were sequenced and then compared with unstimulated pre-transplant donor and recipient T cells. General study outcomes and caveats: Peak levels of circulating GvH clones were associated with declines in HvG clones early after transplant. Conclusions were limited by the relatively low number and heterogeneity of intestinal transplant patients. GvH clones turned up in recipient bone marrow, with some appearing earlier in ileal mucosa or blood, a pattern consistent with an intestinal mucosal origin. In the allografts of patients with donor T cell macrochimerism, GvH to HvG T cell clonal ratios were high.

Libraries were prepared through the immunoSEQ multiplex PCR assay. For most patients, genomic DNA was isolated with the Qiagen DNeasy Blood and Tissue Kit and shipped frozen to Adaptive Biotechnologies for TCR sequencing. Adaptive Biotechnologies carried out high-throughput TCR-beta CDR3 sequencing of genomic DNA for most patients. The original pipeline was this. TCR sequencing data for around 20 patients were retrieved from Adaptive's ImmunoSEQ software; three other patients were processed with MiXCR and VDJtools. CD4 versus CD8 sorting errors were corrected by removing sequences found in both subsets at a frequency ratio below 5:1. CDR3 nucleotide sequences shared by donor and recipient were removed because the origin of these sequences could not be assigned. At least 2-fold expansion over unstimulated cells and a minimum CFSE-low frequency of 0.002% (template counts) or 0.001% (read counts) were required for clones to be classified as alloreactive. Mappable clones were those detected in sequenced pre-transplant spleen, lymph node, or MLR CFSE-low populations of the donor or recipient. The cumulative frequency of alloreactive clones was calculated as a percentage of all sequences, weighted by copy number. The table was pulled from immuneACCESS by TCRdb, which kept in-frame rearrangements only. Such tables lose some clones; where checked, under half of the loss comes from unresolved V genes, and the rest has no known cause. V, J and clone size derive from that table, while D and trimming were established from the DNA sequence. The sample data list approximately 85,000 clones, and under 95% of these were observed just once. The ten largest clones represent 7.6% of the sample.

In the case of this clone: The antigen it binds to is not known. The sample holds no much larger clone one base away, and base qualities are not on file.

This specimen's time point label, per the study, means: cells obtained before transplantation from donor or recipient. CD3+CD4+ and CD3+CD8+ populations were FACS-sorted from unstimulated pre-transplant donor and recipient cells taken from spleen or lymph nodes. This TCR derives from a human donor who was the organ donor for an intestinal transplant. The sequences come from unstimulated CD8+ T cells sorted from spleen or lymph node cells, collected before transplant.

The nucleotide sequence reads as follows: TGTGCCAGCAGCGGAGACAGGGGGCTTTACTATGGCTACACCTTC. It translates to CASSGDRGLYYGYTF. The V and J genes are TRBV9 and TRBJ1-2, with 10 middle bases fitting TRBD1. For this chain, trimming is 3 bases at the V end and 3 bases at the J end, and the number of junction bases without a gene match is 5. CDR1 and CDR2, looked up from the germline V gene, are SGDLS and YYNGEE. From the cysteine up to the phenylalanine, the CDR3 has a length of 15 residues. Only CDR3 DNA is held: 45 bases, read in frame from base 1.